Described below is a single T cell receptor (beta chain) sequence and its context. This clonotype was observed many times. Its antigen remains undetermined. Per-base quality was not reported, and no clone a single base away is much larger than it. The sample comes from a study of T cells in Graves' hyperthyroidism and ophthalmopathy (dated by TCRdb to the late 2010s). As for the study more broadly: Peripheral blood was collected at initial diagnosis, before any treatment. Prospective prediction of ophthalmopathy was tested in an independent validation cohort consisting of 18 hyperthyroidism patients and 15 to 17 patients who later progressed to ophthalmopathy. The 100 or so discovery patients were randomly divided into training and test sets at a 7:3 ratio. Once sampling was done, hyperthyroidism patients were given methimazole at a starting dose of 30 mg daily, whereas ophthalmopathy patients were given high-dose intravenous methylprednisolone. Thyroid tissue and blood T-cell repertoires from several Graves' hyperthyroidism patients were also compared in the study. To identify distinguishing TCR V-J signatures, a discovery cohort of around 100 patients was used, comprising fewer than 45 with Graves' ophthalmopathy and 55 to 65 with stable Graves' hyperthyroidism. The paper describes TCR Vbeta CDR3 sequencing of roughly 130 peripheral blood samples, made up of under 50 ophthalmopathy patients, around 73 hyperthyroidism patients and about 17 progressor patients. Study-wide findings and limitations: Ophthalmopathy was separated from stable hyperthyroidism by a 13 V-J signature model, with around 90% sensitivity and 81% to 82% specificity obtained in cross-validation and 80%/75% obtained in testing. During validation, the model predicted progression to ophthalmopathy a median of roughly six months ahead of onset, with more than 55% sensitivity and 72.22% specificity. Most expanded thyroid clonotypes (frequency above 0.001) were also found in blood, which suggests that blood repertoires may mirror thyroid immune responses. Sample size was not statistically predetermined, and blinding of investigators to group allocation was not performed.

Moderately to severely active disease, a Clinical Activity Score of at least 3, a NOSPECS grade of at least 4, and a duration under 3 months were present in ophthalmopathy patients. Patients with uncontrolled infections, other autoimmune diseases, pregnancy or lactation were excluded. Clinical symptoms, serum thyroxine and TRAb, thyroid ultrasound, and orbital computed tomography formed the basis for the diagnoses. PBMCs were separated from roughly 10 ml of fresh peripheral blood using Ficoll-Paque density gradient centrifugation. Total RNA was extracted with Trizol reagent, and quality was checked on an Agilent 2100 Bioanalyzer. Reading from cysteine to phenylalanine, the CDR3 counts 13 amino acids. The sequence is cut down to CDR3 DNA, 39 bases in frame from base 1. For CDR1 and CDR2, the germline V gene lists MGHDK and SYGVNS. Trimming costs V 6 bases and J 3 bases, and their ends lie 11 bases apart.

Amplification of TCR beta CDR3 regions was carried out from RNA transcripts. The TCR CDR3 was subjected to a first round of RT-PCR using the HTBI primer set and the Qiagen OneStep RT-PCR kit. Libraries were constructed in a second round of multiplex PCR, after which size selection and purification were carried out. Paired-end sequencing of the libraries was performed with 100 bp reads on an Illumina HiSeq2000. The source study handled its data this way. SOAPnuke was used to process the raw data, with reads discarded if the reads contained adapters or uncalled bases, had a mean Phred below 15, or lacked an exact constant-primer or identifier match. High-quality paired reads were merged with COPE v1.2.5, and unique nucleotide sequences were defined as clonotypes. MiTCR v1.1 was used to align the clonotypes against IMGT TRBV, TRBD and TRBJ reference segments. The analysis included only V-J combinations with a frequency above 0.0001, which together covered around 99% of the repertoires. The TCS score was defined as the ratio of F50 (clonal expansion) to E x V (chaos), calculated using BLOSUM62-based TCRdist between CDR3 peptides within each V-J. Welch's t-statistics and random forest reduced 500 to 650 V-J features to about 13, which were used in a naive Bayes classifier (R e1071). In-frame beta chains were kept once TCRdb had trimmed the public reads at Q25 with fastp and called clones with MiXCR. CDR3 protein duplicates are merged, each entry listing the most common genes and DNA. The V and J calls were not made by the authors but by TCRdb's processing. This sample gives 300,000 to 450,000 distinct CDR3 sequences in total; roughly 14% of them show up just once. The ten largest clones add up to around a fifth of the sample.

This sequence was found in a woman aged 25 to 39 with Graves' ophthalmopathy. The chain is assembled from TRBV25-1 and TRBJ1-2; TRBD1 is perhaps the D gene, given 5 matching bases. The sequenced sample was blood. The CDR3 corresponds to CASRGVGDYGYTF. The DNA sequence is TGTGCCAGCAGGGGGGTAGGGGACTATGGCTACACCTTC.